A selection of T cell receptor beta chains follows, all from one sample in a study of shared clonotypes between healthy human individuals. Assay used: immunoSEQ multiplex PCR; TCRdb lists only in-frame clones, some missing. The data show 2,500,000 or so clones, around 93% seen once. The material sequenced was naive CD4+ T cells from PBMCs. Source of these receptors: a man in his late teens or twenties in good health. Some clones in this sample may be carry-over from other donors' samples. Each CDR3 is given with its conserved first and last residue. A D gene is named only where the DNA matches it firmly. A clone size is listed for some rows: how often the clone was seen (once, few, many), or a class if it is expanded.

cdr3_aa cdr3_nt cdr3_length d_call j_call v_call clone_size
CASSLTPAELYEQYF TGCGCCAGCAGCTTGACCCCAGCGGAGCTCTACGAGCAGTACTTC 15 . TRBJ2-7 TRBV5-1 .
CASSPSDRGTEAFF TGCGCCAGCAGCCCTTCCGACAGGGGGACTGAAGCTTTCTTT 14 TRBD1 TRBJ1-1 TRBV10-2 .
CASRTSGSSYEQYF TGTGCCAGCAGGACTAGCGGCAGCTCCTACGAGCAGTACTTC 14 TRBD2 TRBJ2-7 TRBV2 once
CASSLVRTDTQYF TGTGCCAGCAGCTTGGTCCGCACAGATACGCAGTATTTT 13 . TRBJ2-3 TRBV5-6 .
CASSRGGGNQPQHF TGTGCCAGCAGCCGTGGGGGGGGCAATCAGCCCCAGCATTTT 14 . TRBJ1-5 TRBV5-8 .
CASSFLGDDTQYF TGTGCCAGCAGCTTTTTGGGGGACGATACGCAGTATTTT 13 . TRBJ2-3 TRBV5-5 .
CASRKAAAGDTQYF TGTGCCAGCAGAAAGGCGGCAGCGGGAGATACGCAGTATTTT 14 . TRBJ2-3 TRBV9 .
CASSGQGTDTQYF TGTGCCAGCAGTGGACAGGGAACAGATACGCAGTATTTT 13 TRBD1 TRBJ2-3 TRBV6-4 .
CASSPRTGTGGGEQYF TGTGCCAGCAGCCCCCGGACCGGGACAGGGGGCGGTGAGCAGTACTTC 16 TRBD1 TRBJ2-7 TRBV7-8 .
CASSYGETRNTEAFF TGTGCCAGCAGTTACGGTGAGACGAGGAACACTGAAGCTTTCTTT 15 . TRBJ1-1 TRBV6-6 .
CASSLGVVNYGYTF TGTGCCAGCAGTTTAGGGGTAGTTAACTATGGCTACACCTTC 14 . TRBJ1-2 TRBV6-5 .
CASSLDTGPKNTEAFF TGTGCCAGCAGCTTGGACACAGGGCCCAAGAACACTGAAGCTTTCTTT 16 . TRBJ1-1 TRBV5-6 .
CASSIGAGLAGGPDNEQFF TGTGCCAGTAGTATTGGCGCGGGACTAGCGGGAGGACCAGACAATGAGCAGTTCTTC 19 TRBD2 TRBJ2-1 TRBV19 .
CAIASLETQYF TGTGCCATCGCCAGCTTAGAGACCCAGTACTTC 11 . TRBJ2-5 TRBV10-3 .
CASTTGRQETQYF TGCGCCAGCACTACAGGGCGCCAAGAGACCCAGTACTTC 13 . TRBJ2-5 TRBV5-1 .
CASSLAAASTDTQYF TGTGCCAGCAGCTTAGCAGCGGCCAGCACAGATACGCAGTATTTT 15 . TRBJ2-3 TRBV7-3 once
CASSAQEYNEQFF TGTGCCAGCAGTGCGCAGGAATACAATGAGCAGTTCTTC 13 . TRBJ2-1 TRBV6-1 .
CASSLSDRHPYEQYF TGCGCCAGCAGCTTAAGTGACAGGCACCCCTACGAGCAGTACTTC 15 . TRBJ2-7 TRBV5-1 .
CASSPQRASEKLFF TGTGCCAGCTCACCACAAAGGGCCTCTGAAAAACTGTTTTTT 14 . TRBJ1-4 TRBV18 .
CASSSLREKLFF TGTGCCAGCAGCTCCCTTCGGGAAAAACTGTTTTTT 12 . TRBJ1-4 TRBV5-5 once
CASSYSYRGNYGYTF TGTGCCAGCAGTTACTCCTACCGGGGCAACTATGGCTACACCTTC 15 . TRBJ1-2 TRBV6-5 .
CASSVATGQQETQYF TGTGCCAGCAGCGTAGCAACCGGTCAGCAAGAGACCCAGTACTTC 15 . TRBJ2-5 TRBV9 .
CASSPHLGREGNEQFF TGTGCCAGCAGCCCCCATCTGGGCAGGGAGGGGAATGAGCAGTTCTTC 16 TRBD2 TRBJ2-1 TRBV7-3 .
CASSDSLLRTDTQYF TGTGCCAGCAGTGACTCGTTACTTCGCACAGATACGCAGTATTTT 15 . TRBJ2-3 TRBV6-6 .
CASSLGGYGTGELFF TGTGCCAGCAGTTTGGGCGGGTACGGCACCGGGGAGCTGTTTTTT 15 . TRBJ2-2 TRBV27 once
CASRGYGYTF TGTGCCAGTAGGGGTTATGGCTACACCTTC 10 . TRBJ1-2 TRBV19 .
CASSLGTGVGYTF TGTGCCAGCAGTTTGGGGACAGGGGTTGGCTACACCTTC 13 TRBD1 TRBJ1-2 TRBV28 .
CASSREYYGYTF TGTGCCAGCAGCCGAGAGTACTATGGCTACACCTTC 12 . TRBJ1-2 TRBV5-4 .
CAPNGGGQSEQYF TGTGCCCCCAACGGGGGAGGGCAAAGCGAGCAGTACTTC 13 . TRBJ2-7 TRBV21-1 .
CASSETSGSWLEQFF TGTGCCAGTAGTGAAACTAGCGGGAGCTGGCTTGAGCAGTTCTTC 15 TRBD2 TRBJ2-1 TRBV19 once
CASSLSGPDTNEKLFF TGTGCCAGCAGTTTATCTGGACCTGACACTAATGAAAAACTGTTTTTT 16 . TRBJ1-4 TRBV28 .
CASSTTGTGKETQYF TGTGCCAGCAGCACCACCGGGACAGGGAAAGAGACCCAGTACTTC 15 TRBD1 TRBJ2-5 TRBV7-2 .
CASSRTSGLNEQFF TGTGCCAGCAGCCGGACTAGCGGGTTAAATGAGCAGTTCTTC 14 TRBD2 TRBJ2-1 TRBV9 .
CSAREQGRAFF TGCAGTGCTAGAGAACAGGGGAGGGCTTTCTTT 11 TRBD1 TRBJ1-1 TRBV20-1 .
CASSAGTGTLYEQYF TGTGCCAGCAGCGCTGGGACAGGGACTCTCTACGAGCAGTACTTC 15 TRBD1 TRBJ2-7 TRBV7-2 once
CASSSEGEQYF TGTGCCAGCAGCTCCGAGGGCGAGCAGTACTTC 11 . TRBJ2-7 TRBV6-1 .
CASSERDTYEQYF TGTGCCAGCAGTGAAAGGGACACCTACGAGCAGTACTTC 13 . TRBJ2-7 TRBV6-1 .
CASSTGVRTEAFF TGTGCCAGCAGTACAGGGGTGAGGACTGAAGCTTTCTTT 13 TRBD1 TRBJ1-1 TRBV6-6 .
CASSPRGLWEQYF TGTGCCAGCAGCCCGCGGGGCCTTTGGGAGCAGTACTTC 13 . TRBJ2-7 TRBV7-2 .
CASSFPGQGVNGAFF TGTGCCAGCAGTTTCCCCGGACAGGGAGTGAATGGAGCTTTCTTT 15 TRBD1 TRBJ1-1 TRBV28 .
CSVEEDRGHSGANVLTF TGCAGCGTTGAAGAAGACAGGGGCCACTCTGGGGCCAACGTCCTGACTTTC 17 TRBD1 TRBJ2-6 TRBV29-1 .
CASSPPGNSKVTEAFF TGTGCCAGCAGCCCCCCGGGGAACTCAAAGGTCACTGAAGCTTTCTTT 16 . TRBJ1-1 TRBV9 .